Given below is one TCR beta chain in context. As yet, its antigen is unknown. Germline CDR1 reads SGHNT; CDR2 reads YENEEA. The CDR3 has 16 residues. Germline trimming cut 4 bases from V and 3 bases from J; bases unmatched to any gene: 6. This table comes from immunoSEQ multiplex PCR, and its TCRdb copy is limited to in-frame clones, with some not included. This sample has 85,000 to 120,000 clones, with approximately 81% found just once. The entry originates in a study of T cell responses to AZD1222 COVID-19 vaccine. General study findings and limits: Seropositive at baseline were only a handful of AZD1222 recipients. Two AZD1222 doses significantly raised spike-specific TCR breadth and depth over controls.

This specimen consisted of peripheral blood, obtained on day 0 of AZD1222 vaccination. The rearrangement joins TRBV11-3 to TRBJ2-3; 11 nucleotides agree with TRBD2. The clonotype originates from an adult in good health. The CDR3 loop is CASSSVGTSGTDTQYF. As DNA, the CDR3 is TGTGCCAGCAGCTCTGTGGGGACTAGCGGTACAGATACGCAGTATTTT.